This TCR beta chain was sequenced for a study of T-cell memory formation after mild COVID-19. In the study overall: For the most part, TCR clusters were specific to one donor.

The CDR3 consists of 14 residues. Germline V CDR1 and CDR2: SGHTA, FQGNSA. V shed 3 bases, J shed 6 bases, and the junction held 7 bases outside the gene matches. In this sample, this clonotype turned up a few times. The antigen remains unidentified. Study outcomes and limitations: Clones contracting day 15 to 85 were balanced CD4/CD8; later expanders leaned CD4+. Certain responding clones were present in pre-infection memory, suggesting participation of cross-reactive memory.

Amplification by 5'RACE using constant-segment primers produced TCR alpha and TCR beta cDNA libraries that carried sample barcodes and UMIs. TCRdb reprocessed the 5' RACE reads with MiXCR, giving one entry per CDR3 protein. The profile covers a few hundred thousand distinct CDR3 sequences, with 13% to 15% appearing a single time and around a fifth taken by the ten largest. This chain uses TRBV7-2 with TRBJ2-5; TRBD1 agrees at 7 bases. The sequence derives from a man in his late teens or twenties who had mild COVID-19 (a few samples of this study predate the infection). Cell type and time point are not known. The sequencing input was PBMCs or a T cell subset sorted from them (not recorded which). The CDR3 loop reads CASSLLTGSQTQYF. The CDR3 coding sequence is TGTGCCAGCAGCTTGCTGACAGGGTCACAGACCCAGTACTTC.